This TCR beta chain derives from a study of a mutant IDH1 vaccine in newly diagnosed glioma (dated by TCRdb to about 2021). Regarding the complete study: Vaccination was initiated 4-6 weeks after radiotherapy alone, or concurrently with temozolomide cycles in the chemotherapy-containing groups. The week-35 safety follow-up took place at visit V12, and the week-47 end of study took place at visit V13. Peripheral blood was collected at six visits: V03 (baseline), V05, V07, V10, V12 and V13. Prior to enrollment, standard therapy consisting of radiotherapy alone, temozolomide alone, or radiochemotherapy with temozolomide had been administered to patients, with the combination being received by most patients. The roughly 33 treated patients were around 62% male and around 38% female, with a mean age of approximately 40 years. Longitudinal TCRB deep sequencing was done for 25 to 30 treated patients, wherever samples were available for exploratory analyses.

The method was the immunoSEQ multiplex PCR assay. The hsTCRB Kit was used according to the manufacturer's protocol to amplify rearranged TCR beta chain sequences. An Illumina MiSeq was used to sequence the TCRB libraries. As for the original processing: Demultiplexing, trimming and gene mapping were performed with the kit vendor's proprietary platform. Sourced from immuneACCESS, this table was stored by TCRdb with only in-frame sequences that have V and J called. A share of the clones is absent; for the studies checked, an unresolved V gene accounts for under half, and the remainder has no known explanation. For V, J and clone size, that table is used; D and trimming come from the DNA. The sample includes over 50,000 clones, with over 75% observed a single time. 4.9% of the sample goes to the ten largest clones. Unmatched junction bases come to 9, with V trimmed by 6 bases and J by 7 bases. CDR1 and CDR2 are read off the germline V gene as MNHEY and SVGAGI. The CDR3 has 14 amino acids, counting the end cysteine and phenylalanine. This entry keeps only the CDR3 DNA: 42 bases, framed from base 1.

Results and caveats for the whole study, not just this receptor: It was noted by the authors that analyses of patient blood samples could not be reproduced owing to sample limitations. Immune responses induced by the vaccine were seen in 90% to 95% of patients across multiple MHC alleles. Availability determined which PBMC samples were chosen for TCRB deep sequencing. Pseudoprogression appeared unrelated to alterations in the top peripheral T cell clonotypes detected by TCRB sequencing.

What the time point label conveys for this sample: week 47, end of study. A 20-mer mutant IDH1 peptide at 300 micrograms in Montanide made up each vaccine dose, which was injected subcutaneously together with topical imiquimod. Patients received eight vaccinations in weeks 1, 3, 5, 7, 11, 15, 19 and 23, corresponding to visits V03 through V10. Donors had newly diagnosed WHO grade 3 or 4 IDH1-mutant astrocytomas with loss of nuclear ATRX. The samples were drawn from NOA16, a multicentre, single-arm, open-label phase I trial in Germany that tested a mutant IDH1 peptide vaccine in humans for the first time. Genomic DNA for TCRB sequencing was extracted from EDTA blood using the DNeasy Blood and Tissue Kit. On this clone itself: Its cognate antigen has yet to be identified. Per-base qualities were not stored, and no clone one base away is much larger.

This receptor was taken from a woman aged 40 to 50 with glioma. Some clones in this sample may be carry-over from other donors' samples. The sequences come from PBMCs, collected from a glioma patient whose treatment included an IDH1 peptide vaccine. The chain links TRBV6-5 with TRBJ1-5; the central 7 bases match TRBD1. The CDR3: CASRALTGVQPQHF. The nucleotide sequence reads TGTGCCAGCAGAGCTCTAACAGGGGTCCAGCCCCAGCATTTT.